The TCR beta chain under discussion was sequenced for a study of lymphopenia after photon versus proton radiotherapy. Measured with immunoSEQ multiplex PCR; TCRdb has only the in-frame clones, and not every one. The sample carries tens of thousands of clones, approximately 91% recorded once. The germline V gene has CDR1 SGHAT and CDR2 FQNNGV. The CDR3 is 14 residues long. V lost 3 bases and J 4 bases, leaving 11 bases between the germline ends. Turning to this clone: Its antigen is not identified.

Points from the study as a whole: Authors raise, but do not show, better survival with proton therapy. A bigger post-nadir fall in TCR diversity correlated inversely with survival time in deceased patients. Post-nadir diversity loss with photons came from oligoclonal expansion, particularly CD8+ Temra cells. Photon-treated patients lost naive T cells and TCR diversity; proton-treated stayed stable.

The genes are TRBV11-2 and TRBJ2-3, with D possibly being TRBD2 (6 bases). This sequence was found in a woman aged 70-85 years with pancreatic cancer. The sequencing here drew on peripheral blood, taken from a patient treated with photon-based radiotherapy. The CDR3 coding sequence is TGTGCCAGCAGCTTGACGACTAGAGCAGATACGCAGTATTTT. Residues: CASSLTTRADTQYF.